This T cell receptor (beta chain) was profiled in a study of a mutant IDH1 vaccine in newly diagnosed glioma. The CDR3 is made up of 16 amino acids. Germline assignment: CDR1 SGHNT and CDR2 YYREEE (reference sequence). Trimming removed 2 bases from V and 6 bases from J; junction bases left unmatched: 8. The protocol was immunoSEQ multiplex PCR, while the TCRdb copy is restricted to in-frame clones and leaves out a portion. Of around 78,000 clones in the sample, about 91% were seen once. In regard to this clone: Its target is not known.

The time point was: week 5, during vaccination. A single vaccine dose contained 300 ug of mutant IDH1 20-mer peptide, and topical imiquimod was used with it. The clonotype originates from a woman in her 50s with glioma. The V and J genes are TRBV5-4 and TRBJ2-1; 10 nucleotides agree with TRBD2. The sequences come from PBMCs, collected from a glioma patient whose treatment included an IDH1 peptide vaccine. The CDR3 sequence is CASSFVPSGSGNEQFF. The CDR3 DNA reads TGTGCCAGCAGCTTTGTCCCTAGCGGGAGTGGCAATGAGCAGTTCTTC.